The clone carrying this TCR beta chain occurred many times. Its antigen is undetermined. These data are taken from a study of beta chain features in type 1 diabetes. Study-level background: The examined sorted cells totaled around 100,000,000 across samples.

Via the markers CD45RO/CCR7/CD25/CD127/CD95/CD27, stem cell-like memory, regulatory, central memory and naive CD4+ cells were sorted. All sorted populations exceeded 98% purity. Broader study findings: The analysis here could not establish whether HLA type shapes TCRB rearrangement. A moderate, significant TCRB CDR3 shortening appeared in type 1 diabetes across four CD4+ subsets.

V trimming: 3 bases; J trimming: 3 bases; junction bases outside the gene matches: 4. In germline, CDR1 is SQVTM, CDR2 ANQGSEA. CDR3 length equals 14 residues. Isolated RNA was reverse transcribed in full, so expressed TCRB transcripts were sequenced. Produced via immunoSEQ multiplex PCR; TCRdb's table is partial and in-frame only. Among about 180,000 clones, less than 9.5% were seen once, and the ten largest hold 0.94%. The sequence derives from a woman aged 40 to 55 with type 1 diabetes. The sample taken for sequencing was central memory CD4+ T cells from blood. The genes are TRBV29-1 and TRBJ1-3; 8 nucleotides align to TRBD1. CDR3: CSVDQGADGNTIYF. As DNA, the CDR3 is TGCAGCGTTGACCAGGGGGCAGATGGAAACACCATATATTTT.